The clone carrying this T cell receptor beta chain was picked up a small number of times. Its target is not known. Every bit of the isolated RNA underwent reverse transcription, so sequencing read expressed TCRB transcripts. The data were produced by immunoSEQ multiplex PCR, yet TCRdb's version contains in-frame clones alone and is incomplete. Of some 63,000 clones in the sample, around 49% were seen once. The source of the sample is a study of beta chain features in type 1 diabetes. Germline V gene sequence: CDR1 SQVTM, CDR2 ANQGSEA. Trimming cost V 4 bases and J 5 bases; bases outside gene matches: 6. The CDR3 spans 13 residues. Isolation of CD4+ naive, central memory, regulatory and stem cell-like memory cells was achieved by sorting via CD45RO/CCR7/CD25/CD127/CD95/CD27. The study's findings and limits: Shortening that was moderate but significant affected the TCRB CDR3s of Type 1 diabetes patients in all four CD4+ subsets.

The sequence was collected from a young man with type 1 diabetes. The chain carries TRBV29-1 and TRBJ2-5, with TRBD1 matching 8 bases. Sequenced sample: central memory CD4+ T cells from blood. The DNA for the CDR3 is TGCAGCGTTGGTCAGGGGGCTGGGGAGACCCAGTACTTC. This sequence encodes CSVGQGAGETQYF.